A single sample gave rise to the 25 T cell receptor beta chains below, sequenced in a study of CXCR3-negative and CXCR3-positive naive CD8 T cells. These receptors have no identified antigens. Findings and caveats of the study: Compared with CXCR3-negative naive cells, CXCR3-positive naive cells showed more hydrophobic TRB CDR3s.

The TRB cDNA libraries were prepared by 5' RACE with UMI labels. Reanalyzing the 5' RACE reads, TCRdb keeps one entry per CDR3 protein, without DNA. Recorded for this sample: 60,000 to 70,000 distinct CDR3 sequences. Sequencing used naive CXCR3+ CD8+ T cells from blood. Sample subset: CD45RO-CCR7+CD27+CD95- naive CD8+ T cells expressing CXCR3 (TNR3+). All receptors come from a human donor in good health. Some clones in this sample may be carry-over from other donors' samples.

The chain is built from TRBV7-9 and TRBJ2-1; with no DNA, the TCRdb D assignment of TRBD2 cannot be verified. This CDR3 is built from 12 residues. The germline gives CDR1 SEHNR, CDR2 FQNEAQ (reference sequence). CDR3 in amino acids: CASSLQEDEQFF.

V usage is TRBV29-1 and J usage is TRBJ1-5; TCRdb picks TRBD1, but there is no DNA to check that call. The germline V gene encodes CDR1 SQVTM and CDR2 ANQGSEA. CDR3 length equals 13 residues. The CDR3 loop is CSVRDRENQPQHF.

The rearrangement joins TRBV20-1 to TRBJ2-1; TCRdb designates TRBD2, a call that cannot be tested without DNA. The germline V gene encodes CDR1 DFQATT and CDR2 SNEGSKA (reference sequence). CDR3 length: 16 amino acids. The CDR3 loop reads CSARDGASGLYNEQFF.

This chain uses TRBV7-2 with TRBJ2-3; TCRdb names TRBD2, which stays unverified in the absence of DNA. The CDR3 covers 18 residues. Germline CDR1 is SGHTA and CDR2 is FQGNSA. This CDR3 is CASSPRRLAGPSTDTQYF.

CDR3 loop: CASSSRTGLAGELFF. The rearrangement links TRBV11-3 to TRBJ2-2; TCRdb selects TRBD1, and the lack of DNA leaves this call unchecked. The length of the CDR3 is 15 residues. In germline, CDR1 is SGHNT, CDR2 YENEEA.

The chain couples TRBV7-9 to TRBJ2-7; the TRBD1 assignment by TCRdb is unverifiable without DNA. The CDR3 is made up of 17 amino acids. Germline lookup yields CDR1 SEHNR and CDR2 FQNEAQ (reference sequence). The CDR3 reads CASSLVGGQGRSYEQYF. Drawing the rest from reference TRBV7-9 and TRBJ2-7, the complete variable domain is DTGVSQNPRHKITKRGQNVTFRCDPISEHNRLYWYRQTLGQGPEFLTYFQNEAQLEKSRLLSDRFSAERPKGSFSTLEIQRTEQGDSAMYLCASSLVGGQGRSYEQYFGPGTRLTVT.

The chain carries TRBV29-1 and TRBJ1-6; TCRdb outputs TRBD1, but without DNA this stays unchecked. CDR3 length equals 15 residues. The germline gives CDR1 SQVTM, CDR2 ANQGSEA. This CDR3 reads CSVAETTGVNSPLHF. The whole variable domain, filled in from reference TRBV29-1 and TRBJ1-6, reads SAVISQKPSRDICQRGTSLTIQCQVDSQVTMMFWYRQQPGQSLTLIATANQGSEATYESGFVIDKFPISRPNLTFSTLTVSNMSPEDSSIYLCSVAETTGVNSPLHFGNGTRLTVT.

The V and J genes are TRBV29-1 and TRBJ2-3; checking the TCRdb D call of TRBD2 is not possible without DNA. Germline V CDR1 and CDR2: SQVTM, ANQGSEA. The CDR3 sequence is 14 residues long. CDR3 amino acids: CSELVVGREDTQYF.

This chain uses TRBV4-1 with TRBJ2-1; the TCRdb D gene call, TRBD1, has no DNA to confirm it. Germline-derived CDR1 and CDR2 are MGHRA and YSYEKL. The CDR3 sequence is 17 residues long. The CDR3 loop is CASSQAPSDRGINEQFF.

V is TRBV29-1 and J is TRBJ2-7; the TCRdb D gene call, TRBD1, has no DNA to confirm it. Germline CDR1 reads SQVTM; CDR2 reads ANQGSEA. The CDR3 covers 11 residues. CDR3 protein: CSVAGGAEQYF.

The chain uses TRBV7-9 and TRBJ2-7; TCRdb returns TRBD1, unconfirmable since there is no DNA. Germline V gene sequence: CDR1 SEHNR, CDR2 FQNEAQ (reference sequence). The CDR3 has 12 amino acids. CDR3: CASSQTGNEQYF.

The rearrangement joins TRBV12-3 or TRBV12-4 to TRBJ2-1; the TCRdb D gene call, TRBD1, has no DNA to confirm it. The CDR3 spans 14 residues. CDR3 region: CASSPLGSYNEQFF.

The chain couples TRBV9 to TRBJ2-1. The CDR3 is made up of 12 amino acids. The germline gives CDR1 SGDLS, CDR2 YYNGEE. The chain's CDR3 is CASTDYTNEQFF.

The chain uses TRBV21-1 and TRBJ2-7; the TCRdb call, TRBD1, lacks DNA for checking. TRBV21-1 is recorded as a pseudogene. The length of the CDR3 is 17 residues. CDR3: CASSTDPGDETPNEQYF.

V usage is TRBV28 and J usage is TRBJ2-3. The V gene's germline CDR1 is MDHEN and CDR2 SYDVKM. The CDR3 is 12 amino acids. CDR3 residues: CASSLDLSLRYF.

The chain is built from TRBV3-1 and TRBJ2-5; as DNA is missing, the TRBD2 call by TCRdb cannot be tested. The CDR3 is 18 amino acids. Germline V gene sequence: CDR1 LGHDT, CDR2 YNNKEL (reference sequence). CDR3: CASSPRGLAGGLEETQYF.

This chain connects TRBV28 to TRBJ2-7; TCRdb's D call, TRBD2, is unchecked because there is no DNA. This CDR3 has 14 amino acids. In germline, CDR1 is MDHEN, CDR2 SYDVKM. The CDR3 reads CASRTSGIYYEQYF.

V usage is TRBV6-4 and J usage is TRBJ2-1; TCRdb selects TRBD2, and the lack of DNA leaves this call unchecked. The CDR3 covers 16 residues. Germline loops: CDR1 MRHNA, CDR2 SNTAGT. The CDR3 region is CASSDTSGSSYNEQFF.

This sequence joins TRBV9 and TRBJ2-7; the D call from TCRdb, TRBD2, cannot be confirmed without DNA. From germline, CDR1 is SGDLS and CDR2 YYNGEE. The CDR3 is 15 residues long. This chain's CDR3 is CASSVSSGDLYEQYF.

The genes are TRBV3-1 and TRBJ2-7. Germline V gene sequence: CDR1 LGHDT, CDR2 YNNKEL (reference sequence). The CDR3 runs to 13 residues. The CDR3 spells CASSQVGSYEQYF.

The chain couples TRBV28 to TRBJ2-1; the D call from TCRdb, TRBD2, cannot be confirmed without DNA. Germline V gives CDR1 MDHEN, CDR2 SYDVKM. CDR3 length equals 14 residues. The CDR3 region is CASSSGLAGGEQFF.

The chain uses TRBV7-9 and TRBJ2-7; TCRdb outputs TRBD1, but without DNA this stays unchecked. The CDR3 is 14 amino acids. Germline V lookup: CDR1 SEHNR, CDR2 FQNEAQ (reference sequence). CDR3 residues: CASSFPEGSYEQYF.

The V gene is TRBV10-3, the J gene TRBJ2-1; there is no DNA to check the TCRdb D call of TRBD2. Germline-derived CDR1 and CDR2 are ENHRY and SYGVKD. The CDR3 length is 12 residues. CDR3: CAIKGGTYEQFF.

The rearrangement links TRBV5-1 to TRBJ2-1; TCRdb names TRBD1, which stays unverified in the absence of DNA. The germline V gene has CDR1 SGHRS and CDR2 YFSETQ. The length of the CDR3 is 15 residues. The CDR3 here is CASSGGTGTYNEQFF.

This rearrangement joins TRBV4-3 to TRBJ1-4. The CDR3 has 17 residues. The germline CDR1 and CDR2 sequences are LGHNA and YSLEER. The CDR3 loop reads CASSQAGGEVKGEKLFF.